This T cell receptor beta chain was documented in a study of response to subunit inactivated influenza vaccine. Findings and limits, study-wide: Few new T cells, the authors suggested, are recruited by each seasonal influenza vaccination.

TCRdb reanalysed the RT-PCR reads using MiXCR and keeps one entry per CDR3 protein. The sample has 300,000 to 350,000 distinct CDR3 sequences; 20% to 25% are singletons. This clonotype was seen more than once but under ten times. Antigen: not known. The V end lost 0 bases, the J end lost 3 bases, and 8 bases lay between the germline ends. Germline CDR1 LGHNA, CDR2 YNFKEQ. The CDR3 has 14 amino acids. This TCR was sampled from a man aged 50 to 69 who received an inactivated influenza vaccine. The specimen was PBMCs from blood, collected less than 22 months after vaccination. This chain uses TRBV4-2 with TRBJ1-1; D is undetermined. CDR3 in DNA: TGTGCCAGCAGCCAAGATGGACCAGACACTGAAGCTTTCTTT. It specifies CASSQDGPDTEAFF.